The 25 T cell receptor beta chains presented below share a single source sample, sequenced in a study of T cell repertoires in cytomegalovirus infection. TCRdb ran MiXCR on the reads and lists one entry per CDR3 protein. This table holds about 230,000 distinct CDR3 sequences, 22% found once. The sample consisted of CD8+ T cells from PBMCs. These receptors were collected from a human donor in good health (CMV status not recorded). Some clones in this sample may be carry-over from other donors' samples.

The chain carries TRBV29-1 and TRBJ2-1, with D possibly matching TRBD1 (5 bases). With 5 bases removed from V and 6 bases from J, the gap between germline ends came to 17 bases. The CDR3 contains 14 residues. CDR1 is SQVTM, CDR2 ANQGSEA, per germline. The CDR3, as DNA: TGCAGCGTTCTCGACTCACAAAGGGGCAATGAGCAGTTCTTC. It encodes CSVLDSQRGNEQFF.

This rearrangement joins TRBV20-1 to TRBJ1-1; D is perhaps TRBD1 (5 bases). This CDR3 has 13 residues. With 3 bases removed from V and 1 base from J, the gap between germline ends came to 9 bases. CDR1 is DFQATT and CDR2 is SNEGSKA in the germline V gene (reference sequence). CDR3 sequence (DNA): TGCAGTGCTAGGACAACAGGGAACACTGAAGCTTTCTTT. Residues: CSARTTGNTEAFF.

In its sample, this clonotype was seen a few times. The CDR3 reads CASSFTDGSLDIQYF. CDR3 DNA: TGTGCCAGCAGCTTCACCGACGGCTCTTTAGACATTCAGTACTTC. The chain has TRBV9 and TRBJ2-4; no firm D call. Trimming took 4 bases from V and 8 from J, leaving 19 bases between them. The germline gives CDR1 SGDLS, CDR2 YYNGEE. The CDR3 totals 15 residues.

This clonotype has just a few counts. The rearrangement uses TRBV5-1 and TRBJ2-1; tentative D call: TRBD1 (6 bases). From germline, CDR1 is SGHRS and CDR2 YFSETQ. This CDR3 contains 15 residues. V lost 0 bases, J lost 7 bases, and 14 bases lay in between. CDR3 sequence reads: CASSLVQGRGNEQFF. CDR3 nucleotide sequence: TGCGCCAGCAGCTTGGTACAGGGAAGAGGTAATGAGCAGTTCTTC.

This clonotype appeared many times. The chain has TRBV7-2 and TRBJ1-4; 10 positions agree with TRBD1. V gave up 5 bases and J gave up 6 bases; unmatched junction bases: 3. This CDR3 contains 14 residues. Looked up from germline, CDR1 is SGHTA and CDR2 is FQGNSA. The CDR3 region is CASSDRGLDEKLFF. CDR3 sequence (DNA): TGTGCCAGCAGCGACAGGGGGCTTGATGAAAAACTGTTTTTT. Full variable domain (remainder filled in from reference TRBV7-2 and TRBJ1-4): GAGVSQSPSNKVTEKGKDVELRCDPISGHTALYWYRQSLGQGLEFLIYFQGNSAPDKSGLPSDRFSAERTGGSVSTLTIQRTQQEDSAVYLCASSDRGLDEKLFFGSGTQLSVL.

This clonotype has just a few counts. The chain is built from TRBV6-5 and TRBJ2-1; D is perhaps TRBD1 (7 bases). The length of the CDR3 is 16 residues. Germline V CDR1 and CDR2: MNHEY, SVGAGI. V lost 2 bases and J lost 6, with 17 bases in between. The CDR3 spells CASSYRPQGGLNEQFF. The CDR3 bases are TGTGCCAGCAGTTACCGTCCGCAGGGGGGCCTCAATGAGCAGTTCTTC.

The chain has TRBV7-9 and TRBJ2-3, with D possibly matching TRBD2 (7 bases). Per the germline V gene, CDR1 is SEHNR and CDR2 is FQNEAQ (reference sequence). CDR3 size: 15 residues. V lost 5 bases and J 6 bases, leaving 18 bases between the germline ends. CDR3 nucleotide sequence: TGTGCCAGCAGCCCGAAGGGGGGGGGCCTTGATACGCAGTATTTT. It specifies CASSPKGGGLDTQYF.

This clonotype was seen more than once but under ten times. V usage is TRBV27 and J usage is TRBJ2-1; 10 nucleotides match TRBD1. Trimming removed 1 base from V and 7 bases from J; junction bases left unmatched: 7. The CDR3 runs 16 residues. Germline V gives CDR1 MNHEY, CDR2 SMNVEV (reference sequence). Written as DNA, the CDR3 is TGTGCCAGCAGTTTATACCCGGGACAGGGGCAAAATGAGCAGTTCTTC. Residues: CASSLYPGQGQNEQFF.

This clonotype was counted a few times. This chain connects TRBV7-6 to TRBJ2-3; D is ambiguous. The germline V and J ends were trimmed by 5 bases and 0 bases, with 18 bases remaining between them. Per the germline V gene, CDR1 is SGHVS and CDR2 is FNYEAQ. The CDR3 extends over 17 amino acids. CDR3 sequence reads: CASSLDRLLKSTDTQYF. The CDR3 region has the DNA TGTGCCAGCAGCCTAGACCGGCTCCTAAAAAGCACAGATACGCAGTATTTT.

The chain recombines TRBV6-2 or TRBV6-3 with TRBJ1-1; D not certain. Germline CDR1 is MNHEY and CDR2 is SVGEGT. The CDR3 is 13 residues long. The V and J ends lost 6 bases and 3 bases respectively, with 11 bases between them. The CDR3 sequence: CASSDRRYTEAFF. In nucleotides, the CDR3 is TGTGCCAGCAGCGATCGGCGGTACACTGAAGCTTTCTTT.

This clonotype was counted ten times or more. The chain is built from TRBV20-1 and TRBJ2-3; 8 bases line up with TRBD1. CDR1 and CDR2 (germline): DFQATT, SNEGSKA (reference sequence). This CDR3 comprises 14 residues. V gave up 7 bases and J gave up 2 bases; unmatched junction bases: 8. As DNA, the CDR3 is TGCAGTGTGACAGGGGCCGTAGACACAGATACGCAGTATTTT. Residues: CSVTGAVDTDTQYF.

At least ten counts were recorded for this clonotype. The rearrangement joins TRBV7-8 to TRBJ2-5; the match to TRBD2 covers 7 bases. Germline V CDR1 and CDR2: SGHVS, FQNEAQ. Trimming removed 7 bases from V and 1 base from J; junction bases left unmatched: 18. The CDR3 is 18 amino acids. Here the CDR3 reads CASTRGIGLGERQETQYF. CDR3 coding DNA: TGTGCCAGCACCAGAGGGATAGGACTAGGGGAGCGCCAAGAGACCCAGTACTTC.

The gene calls are TRBV5-5 and TRBJ2-7, with D possibly matching TRBD2 (7 bases). Germline lookup yields CDR1 SGHKS and CDR2 YYEKEE (reference sequence). The CDR3 has 15 residues. The ends were cut back, 4 bases at V and 0 bases at J, with 14 bases in the middle. The chain's CDR3 is CASSPTGGPSYEQYF. The CDR3 region has the DNA TGTGCCAGCAGCCCTACCGGGGGGCCCTCCTACGAGCAGTACTTC.

Ten or more counts support this clonotype. The chain carries TRBV7-9 and TRBJ2-5; D gene unclear. CDR1 is SEHNR and CDR2 is FQNEAQ in the germline V gene (reference sequence). Trimming took 5 bases from V and 0 from J, leaving 25 bases between them. The CDR3 is 19 residues long. CDR3 amino acids: CASSPGFSPSSTYQETQYF. The CDR3 bases are TGTGCCAGCAGCCCAGGATTTAGTCCCAGTAGCACTTACCAAGAGACCCAGTACTTC.

This clonotype was found a few times. In DNA form, the CDR3 reads TGTGCCAGCGCCGGGGGGGATGCCTACTACGAGCAGTACTTC. Its protein is CASAGGDAYYEQYF. This chain joins TRBV27 and TRBJ2-7, with 8 nucleotides matching TRBD2. The trim removed 8 bases at V and 3 bases at J, leaving 9 bases unmatched. The germline V gene has CDR1 MNHEY and CDR2 SMNVEV (reference sequence). The CDR3 is 14 amino acids.

This clonotype has only a few counts. V is TRBV6-5 and J is TRBJ1-1; no clear D gene. From germline, CDR1 is MNHEY and CDR2 SVGAGI. The V end was cut by 1 base, the J end by 1 base, with 7 bases between. The CDR3 spans 14 residues. CDR3 amino acids: CASSYLDQNTEAFF. CDR3 in DNA: TGTGCCAGCAGTTACTTGGACCAGAACACTGAAGCTTTCTTT.

The V and J genes are TRBV10-3 and TRBJ2-3; TRBD2 matches 7 bases. The junction had 5 bases not matched to a gene; V was cut back by 5 bases and J by 0 bases. The CDR3 runs to 15 residues. Germline V lookup: CDR1 ENHRY, CDR2 SYGVKD. For the CDR3, the DNA is TGTGCCATCAGTATTTTTAGCGGGAGCACAGATACGCAGTATTTT. As protein: CAISIFSGSTDTQYF.

The V gene is TRBV5-6, the J gene TRBJ1-1, with D possibly being TRBD1 (5 bases). V was trimmed by 3 bases and J by 6 bases, leaving 9 bases between them. The CDR3 length is 12 residues. CDR1 is SGHDT, CDR2 YYEEEE, per germline. CDR3 sequence reads: CASSYWGSEAFF. CDR3 nucleotides: TGTGCCAGCAGCTATTGGGGGTCTGAAGCTTTCTTT.

This clonotype was counted between two and nine times. The gene calls are TRBV12-3 or TRBV12-4 and TRBJ2-3; D remains ambiguous. CDR3 size: 14 residues. Between the trimmed V and J ends, which lost 0 bases and 5 bases, there was a span of 9 bases. The CDR3 protein is CASSLAGLEDTQYF. CDR3 coding DNA: TGTGCCAGCAGTTTAGCGGGGTTGGAAGATACGCAGTATTTT.

Ten or more counts support this clonotype. V gene TRBV7-6 combines with J gene TRBJ2-7; D gene unclear. CDR1 and CDR2 (germline): SGHVS, FNYEAQ. The V end was cut by 1 base, the J end by 5 bases, with 3 bases between. This CDR3 has 11 amino acids. CDR3 region: CASSLGDEQYF. CDR3 in DNA: TGTGCCAGCAGCTTAGGGGACGAGCAGTACTTC.

The V gene is TRBV10-3, the J gene TRBJ2-1, with D perhaps matching TRBD1 (6 bases). Between the trimmed V and J ends, which lost 4 bases and 5 bases, there was a span of 18 bases. CDR1 ENHRY and CDR2 SYGVKD come from the germline V gene. The CDR3 loop spans 16 amino acids. The CDR3, as DNA: TGTGCCATCAGTGGGACCGGGACACATGTAAACAATGAGCAGTTCTTC. This codes for CAISGTGTHVNNEQFF.

The rearrangement joins TRBV2 to TRBJ2-1, with D possibly being TRBD2 (5 bases). V dropped 8 bases and J dropped 0 bases, with 11 bases sitting between them. This CDR3 region has 14 residues. Germline V CDR1 and CDR2: SNHLY, FYNNEI. In nucleotides, the CDR3 is TGTGCCAGCCAGCGGTCGAGCTCCTACAATGAGCAGTTCTTC. It is translated as CASQRSSSYNEQFF.

This clonotype was found a few times. The chain links TRBV19 to TRBJ1-1; unclear D gene. V lost 6 bases and J lost 5, with 25 bases in between. The CDR3 runs 17 residues. Germline CDR1 is LNHDA and CDR2 is SQIVND (reference sequence). The DNA for the CDR3 is TGTGCCAGTAGCCCAAACCGGACCCCCCCCGGCGGGACTGAAGCTTTCTTT. Translating gives CASSPNRTPPGGTEAFF.

The chain carries TRBV4-1 and TRBJ2-7; D is unclear. CDR3 length: 15 residues. CDR1 MGHRA and CDR2 YSYEKL come from the germline V gene. The V end lost 0 bases, the J end lost 3 bases, and 12 bases lay between the germline ends. The CDR3 sequence is CASSQDPTSRYEQYF. In DNA, the CDR3 is TGCGCCAGCAGCCAAGATCCAACTTCTCGCTACGAGCAGTACTTC.

The table lists this clonotype with a few counts. The chain links TRBV15 to TRBJ1-5, with D unresolved. V was shortened by 5 bases and J by 0 bases, with 14 bases between the two germline ends. CDR1 is LNHNV, CDR2 YYDKDF, per germline (reference sequence). The CDR3 spans 16 residues. The CDR3 coding sequence is TGTGCCACCAGCGCAAAGAGCTGGTATAGCAATCAGCCCCAGCATTTT. Residues: CATSAKSWYSNQPQHF.